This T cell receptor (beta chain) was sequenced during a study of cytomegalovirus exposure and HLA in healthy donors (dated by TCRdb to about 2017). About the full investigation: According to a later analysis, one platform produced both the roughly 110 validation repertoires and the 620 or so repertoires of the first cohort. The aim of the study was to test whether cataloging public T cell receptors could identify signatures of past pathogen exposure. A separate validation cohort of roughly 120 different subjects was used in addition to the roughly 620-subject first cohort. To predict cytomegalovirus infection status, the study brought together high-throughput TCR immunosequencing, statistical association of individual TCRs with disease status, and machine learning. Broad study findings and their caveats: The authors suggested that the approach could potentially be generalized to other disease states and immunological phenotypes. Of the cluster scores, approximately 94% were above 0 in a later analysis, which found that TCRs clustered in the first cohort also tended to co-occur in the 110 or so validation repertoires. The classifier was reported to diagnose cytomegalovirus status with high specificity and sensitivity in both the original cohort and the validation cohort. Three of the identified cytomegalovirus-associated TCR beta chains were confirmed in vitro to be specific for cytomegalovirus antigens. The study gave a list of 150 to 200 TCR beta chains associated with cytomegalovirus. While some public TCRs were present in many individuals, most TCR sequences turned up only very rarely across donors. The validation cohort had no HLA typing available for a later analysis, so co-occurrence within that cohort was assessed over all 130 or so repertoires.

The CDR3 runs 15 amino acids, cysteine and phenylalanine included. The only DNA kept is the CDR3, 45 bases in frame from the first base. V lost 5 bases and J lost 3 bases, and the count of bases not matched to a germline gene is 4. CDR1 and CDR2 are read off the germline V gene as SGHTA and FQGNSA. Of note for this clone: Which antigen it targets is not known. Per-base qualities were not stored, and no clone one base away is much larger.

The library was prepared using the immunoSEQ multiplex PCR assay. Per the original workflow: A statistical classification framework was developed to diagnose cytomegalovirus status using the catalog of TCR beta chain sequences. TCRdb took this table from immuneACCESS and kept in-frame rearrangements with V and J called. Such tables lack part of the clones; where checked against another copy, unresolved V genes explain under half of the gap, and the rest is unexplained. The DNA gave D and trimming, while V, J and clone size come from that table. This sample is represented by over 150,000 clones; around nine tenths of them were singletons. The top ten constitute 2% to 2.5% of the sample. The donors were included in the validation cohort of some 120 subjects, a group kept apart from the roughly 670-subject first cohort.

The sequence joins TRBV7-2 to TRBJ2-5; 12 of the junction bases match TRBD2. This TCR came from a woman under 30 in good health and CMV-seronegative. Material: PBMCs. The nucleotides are TGTGCCAGCAGCCCCCGACTAGCGGGAGAAGAGACCCAGTACTTC. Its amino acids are CASSPRLAGEETQYF. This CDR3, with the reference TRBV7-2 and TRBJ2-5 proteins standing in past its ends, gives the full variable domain GAGVSQSPSNKVTEKGKDVELRCDPISGHTALYWYRQSLGQGLEFLIYFQGNSAPDKSGLPSDRFSAERTGGSVSTLTIQRTQQEDSAVYLCASSPRLAGEETQYFGPGTRLLVL.